This TCR beta chain comes out of a study of cytomegalovirus exposure and HLA in healthy donors. Broader study findings: In a later analysis, TCR association rates varied by HLA locus: DRB1 most, HLA-C fewest.

To note about this clone: Its antigen is still unknown.

Trimming pared 5 bases from V and 3 bases from J, leaving 15 bases between. There are 14 residues in the CDR3. Germline V lookup: CDR1 SQVTM, CDR2 ANQGSEA. PCR involved 60 Vbeta and 13 Jbeta primers. In the study's own analysis: Per a later analysis, the number of unique TCR beta chains was 75 million to 90 million, of which 9 million to 14 million were shared. Sequenced by immunoSEQ multiplex PCR; TCRdb stores in-frame clones only, minus some. The V and J calls and the clone size are those of that table, but D and trimming were determined from the DNA. The sample records about 160,000 clones, about three quarters being singletons.

This TCR was sampled from a woman between 50 and 59 years old in good health and CMV-seropositive. This chain links TRBV29-1 with TRBJ2-3; D perhaps matches TRBD1 (6 bases). Sequencing input: PBMCs. The DNA of the CDR3 is TGCAGCGTTAGGGGGACCCCCAAGACAGATACGCAGTATTTT. This translates into CSVRGTPKTDTQYF.